What follows is one TCR beta chain and its context. The source of the sample is a study of T cell responses to AZD1222 COVID-19 vaccine. The V and J ends lost 1 base and 2 bases respectively, with 3 bases between them. The germline gives CDR1 SGHNT, CDR2 YYREEE (reference sequence). This CDR3 spans 12 amino acids. Using immunoSEQ multiplex PCR, the repertoire was profiled, and TCRdb retains in-frame clones only, with some absent. The table shows about 70,000 clones, with 88% occurring only once. This receptor was taken from an adult who received the MenACWY meningococcal vaccine as a control. The V gene is TRBV5-4, the J gene TRBJ1-1; D remains unclear. Sequencing was performed on peripheral blood, taken 28 days after the second dose of the MenACWY control vaccine. The DNA for the CDR3 is TGTGCCAGCAGCTTGTTTAACACTGAAGCTTTCTTT. It encodes CASSLFNTEAFF.